Shown below are 13 T cell receptor beta chains from a single sample sequenced in a study of T-cell memory formation after mild COVID-19. From the 5' RACE reads, TCRdb called clonotypes with MiXCR, one entry per CDR3 protein. The sample carries 410,000 or so distinct CDR3 sequences, about 22% recorded once. The sample comprised PBMCs or a T cell subset sorted from them (not recorded which). The receptors come from an adult woman who had mild COVID-19 (a few samples of this study predate the infection). Cell type and time point are not known.

V gene TRBV5-1 combines with J gene TRBJ2-3; the match to TRBD2 covers 15 bases. Trimming cost V 3 bases and J 3 bases; bases outside gene matches: 8. The CDR3 has 18 amino acids. Germline lookup yields CDR1 SGHRS and CDR2 YFSETQ. CDR3 residues: CASSSRTSGRADTDTQYF. CDR3 coding DNA: TGCGCCAGCAGCTCCCGGACTAGCGGGAGGGCCGATACAGATACGCAGTATTTT.

This clonotype was seen a handful of times. The chain is built from TRBV29-1 and TRBJ2-1, with TRBD2 as a possible D gene (6 bases). CDR1 SQVTM and CDR2 ANQGSEA come from the germline V gene. The CDR3 totals 14 residues. Trimming took 4 bases from V and 3 from J, leaving 13 bases between them. The CDR3 nucleotides read TGCAGCGTTGGGAGCGGGTTCGGCTACAATGAGCAGTTCTTC. This sequence encodes CSVGSGFGYNEQFF.

The chain links TRBV12-3 or TRBV12-4 to TRBJ2-5; no clear D gene. The CDR3 sequence is 13 residues long. Trimming removed 4 bases at V and 0 bases at J, with 6 bases between. The chain's CDR3 is CASSSTYQETQYF. The DNA for the CDR3 is TGTGCCAGCAGTTCAACGTACCAAGAGACCCAGTACTTC.

The chain carries TRBV14 and TRBJ2-5; no firm D call. Trimming removed 3 bases from V and 1 base from J, with 9 bases in between. Germline V lookup: CDR1 SGHDN, CDR2 FVKESK. This CDR3 comprises 14 residues. This CDR3 reads CASSHGVLQETQYF. CDR3 sequence (DNA): TGTGCCAGCAGCCATGGGGTACTCCAAGAGACCCAGTACTTC.

The chain couples TRBV3-1 to TRBJ2-6; no clear D gene. The CDR3 sequence is 14 residues long. Germline loops: CDR1 LGHDT, CDR2 YNNKEL (reference sequence). The germline V and J ends were trimmed by 9 bases and 1 base, with 10 bases remaining between them. In nucleotides, the CDR3 is TGTGCCAGTCGGCCTAATTCTGGGGCCAACGTCCTGACTTTC. This sequence encodes CASRPNSGANVLTF.

The J gene is TRBJ1-5, the V gene TRBV11-2; TRBD1 agrees at 10 bases. Unmatched junction bases numbered 5, after V lost 6 bases and J lost 3 bases. CDR3 size: 15 residues. Germline V gives CDR1 SGHAT, CDR2 FQNNGV. CDR3 region: CASSRDRGYNQPQHF. The CDR3 nucleotides read TGTGCCAGCAGTCGGGACAGGGGTTACAATCAGCCCCAGCATTTT.

This clonotype was counted between two and nine times. The chain joins TRBV25-1 to TRBJ2-7, with TRBD1 as a possible D gene (5 bases). The V and J ends lost 1 base and 5 bases respectively, with 18 bases between them. The CDR3 is made up of 16 amino acids. CDR1 MGHDK and CDR2 SYGVNS come from the germline V gene. This CDR3 is CASSEWSGREGNEQYF. In nucleotides, the CDR3 is TGTGCCAGCAGTGAATGGTCGGGCAGGGAAGGAAACGAGCAGTACTTC.

The chain couples TRBV11-2 to TRBJ2-7; no clear D gene. Germline V lookup: CDR1 SGHAT, CDR2 FQNNGV. CDR3 length: 16 residues. Trimming removed 4 bases from V and 2 bases from J, with 18 bases in between. The DNA for the CDR3 is TGTGCCAGCAGCTCCGGACGCAACCAAAGGGCCTACGAGCAGTACTTC. Amino acids: CASSSGRNQRAYEQYF.

This clonotype has ten or more counts. The chain uses TRBV12-3 or TRBV12-4 and TRBJ2-1; perhaps TRBD2 as D (5 bases). The CDR3 length is 13 residues. V was shortened by 5 bases and J by 0 bases, with 5 bases between the two germline ends. The CDR3 sequence: CASSGSSYNEQFF. CDR3 sequence (DNA): TGTGCCAGCAGTGGGAGCTCCTACAATGAGCAGTTCTTC.

The chain has TRBV5-6 and TRBJ1-6; perhaps TRBD1 as D (6 bases). CDR3 length: 16 residues. Trimming shortened V by 0 bases and J by 7 bases, and 14 bases separated the two germline ends. CDR1 is SGHDT, CDR2 YYEEEE, per germline. CDR3 loop: CASSLVGGAGNSPLHF. The CDR3 DNA reads TGTGCCAGCAGCTTGGTCGGGGGCGCGGGAAATTCACCCCTCCACTTT.

This clonotype has just one count. The chain joins TRBV5-6 to TRBJ1-5, with D possibly being TRBD1 (6 bases). V was pared by 0 bases and J by 1 base, with 11 bases between. Germline CDR1 and CDR2: SGHDT and YYEEEE. CDR3 length: 16 residues. CDR3 loop: CASSLGQVDSNQPQHF. The CDR3 bases are TGTGCCAGCAGCTTGGGACAGGTCGACAGCAATCAGCCCCAGCATTTT.

The chain is built from TRBV7-8 and TRBJ2-5; D is ambiguous. Trimming removed 1 base at V and 6 bases at J, with 9 bases between. There are 13 residues in the CDR3. Germline CDR1 reads SGHVS; CDR2 reads FQNEAQ. The CDR3 protein is CASSLGPDKTQYF. CDR3 bases: TGTGCCAGCAGCTTAGGGCCTGACAAGACCCAGTACTTC.

This clonotype occurred many times. The rearrangement links TRBV5-1 to TRBJ2-1, with D perhaps TRBD2 (6 bases). CDR1 and CDR2 (germline): SGHRS, YFSETQ. V was trimmed by 0 bases and J by 2 bases, leaving 9 bases between them. The length of the CDR3 is 15 residues. In DNA form, the CDR3 reads TGCGCCAGCAGCTTGGAGGGACTTACCTACAATGAGCAGTTCTTC. It is translated as CASSLEGLTYNEQFF.